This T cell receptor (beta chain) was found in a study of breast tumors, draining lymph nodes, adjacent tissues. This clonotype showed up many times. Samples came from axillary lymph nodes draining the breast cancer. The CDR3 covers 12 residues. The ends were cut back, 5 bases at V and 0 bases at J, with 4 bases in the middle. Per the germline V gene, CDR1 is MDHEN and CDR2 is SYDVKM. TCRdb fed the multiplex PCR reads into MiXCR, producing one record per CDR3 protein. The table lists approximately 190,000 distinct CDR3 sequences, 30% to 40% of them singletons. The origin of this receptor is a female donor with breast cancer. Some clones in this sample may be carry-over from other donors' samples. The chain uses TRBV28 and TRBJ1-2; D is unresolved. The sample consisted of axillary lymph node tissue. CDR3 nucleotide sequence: TGTGCCAGCAGTACAACTAACTATGGCTACACCTTC. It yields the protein CASSTTNYGYTF.